This entry is about one T cell receptor (beta chain). The repertoire was sequenced with immunoSEQ multiplex PCR; TCRdb's copy has only in-frame clones and lacks some. This table holds about 210,000 clones, around 84% found once. These data are taken from a study of blood T cell repertoires in COVID-19. On the study more broadly: PBMCs, B-cell-depleted T cells, or T cells were the source of the cDNA or gDNA that made up the material.

CDR1 is LNHDA, CDR2 SQIVND, per germline (reference sequence). The V segment lost 1 base and the J segment 2 bases; nucleotides outside the gene matches: 3. There are 16 residues in the CDR3. Source material: PBMCs or T cells enriched from blood (not recorded which). This chain joins TRBV19 and TRBJ2-3; 10 positions agree with TRBD2. This receptor was taken from a man aged 30 to 39 with acute COVID-19. The CDR3 is CASSIATSGATDTQYF. CDR3 nucleotides: TGTGCCAGTAGTATAGCCACTAGCGGGGCCACAGATACGCAGTATTTT.